A single sample is the source of the 7 T cell receptor beta chains below, sequenced in a study of CD8 T cells in Susac syndrome. The authors reverse transcribed about 0.5 to 1 ug RNA with random hexamers. TCRdb passed the immunoSEQ multiplex PCR reads through MiXCR, listing each CDR3 protein once. Of about 200,000 distinct CDR3 sequences in the sample, 95% were seen once. The sequenced sample consisted of CD4+ T cells from PBMCs. The source is a human donor in good health.

This chain uses TRBV3-1 with TRBJ2-2; TRBD2 agrees at 8 bases. CDR3 length: 15 residues. J was trimmed by 5 bases and V by 2 bases; bases with no gene match: 4. The germline V gene encodes CDR1 LGHDT and CDR2 YNNKEL (reference sequence). The CDR3 DNA sequence: TGTGCCAGCAGCCAACGCGGGAGGAGGACCGGGGAGCTGTTTTTT. This gives the protein CASSQRGRRTGELFF.

A few counts support this clonotype. The rearrangement joins TRBV3-1 to TRBJ1-5, with no clear D. Trimming shortened V by 0 bases and J by 6 bases, and 6 bases separated the two germline ends. Germline CDR1 and CDR2: LGHDT and YNNKEL (reference sequence). The CDR3 runs to 13 residues. Written as DNA, the CDR3 is TGTGCCAGCAGCCAAGATCTTTCTCAGCCCCAGCATTTT. Residues: CASSQDLSQPQHF.

The chain joins TRBV7-2 to TRBJ2-3; 7 nucleotides match TRBD2. This CDR3 comprises 15 residues. The germline CDR1 and CDR2 sequences are SGHTA and FQGNSA. V trimming: 7 bases; J trimming: 6 bases; junction bases outside the gene matches: 13. The chain's CDR3 is CASTPRGEPPDTQYF. The DNA of the CDR3 is TGTGCCAGCACCCCCCGGGGGGAACCACCGGATACGCAGTATTTT.

The chain combines TRBV20-1 with TRBJ2-3; maybe TRBD1 (5 bases). The V end lost 0 bases, the J end lost 3 bases, and 13 bases lay between the germline ends. CDR1 and CDR2 from the germline V gene are DFQATT and SNEGSKA (reference sequence). This CDR3 has 15 amino acids. This CDR3 reads CSARDRGGITDTQYF. For the CDR3, the DNA is TGCAGTGCTAGAGATAGGGGCGGCATTACAGATACGCAGTATTTT.

The rearrangement links TRBV6-6 to TRBJ2-7; TRBD2 is a possible D gene (6 bases). V was cut by 5 bases and J by 2 bases, with 10 bases left in between. The CDR3 covers 13 residues. Germline CDR1 and CDR2: MNHNY and SVGAGI (reference sequence). The CDR3 DNA reads as TGTGCCAGCAGTACGACTAGTACCTACGAGCAGTACGTC. Translation: CASSTTSTYEQYV.

V gene TRBV29-1 combines with J gene TRBJ2-5; 12 bases fit TRBD2. This CDR3 region has 16 residues. The V gene end was trimmed by 6 bases and the J gene end by 4 bases; junction bases not matched to a gene: 12. Germline-derived CDR1 and CDR2 are SQVTM and ANQGSEA. The CDR3 protein is CSVASGTSGFGETQYF. For the CDR3, the DNA is TGCAGCGTAGCCTCCGGGACTAGCGGGTTCGGAGAGACCCAGTACTTC.

The chain carries TRBV20-1 and TRBJ2-7, with D perhaps matching TRBD1 (5 bases). V shed 1 base and J shed 3 bases, with 16 bases lying between them. The CDR3 length is 15 residues. Looked up from germline, CDR1 is DFQATT and CDR2 is SNEGSKA (reference sequence). CDR3 in amino acids: CSARGRQPQYYEQYF. CDR3 coding DNA: TGCAGTGCTAGAGGGAGACAGCCGCAATACTACGAGCAGTACTTC.